Shown below are 32 T cell receptor beta chains from a single sample sequenced in a study of T-cell memory formation after mild COVID-19. TCRdb recomputed calls from the 5' RACE reads with MiXCR, one row per CDR3 protein. The data show around 310,000 distinct CDR3 sequences, with about 13% seen just once and 21% held by the top ten. Sequencing input: PBMCs or a T cell subset sorted from them (not recorded which). All receptors come from a young man who had mild COVID-19 (a few samples of this study predate the infection). Cell type and time point are not known.

The rearrangement links TRBV12-3 or TRBV12-4 to TRBJ1-2, with D perhaps TRBD1 (6 bases). This CDR3 spans 16 amino acids. The V end was cut by 7 bases, the J end by 5 bases, with 23 bases between. CDR3 loop: CASTPIYGTGTYGYTF. The CDR3 coding sequence is TGTGCCAGCACCCCCATATACGGGACCGGGACATATGGCTACACCTTC.

CDR3 sequence: CASSLTLSPPSEQYF. CDR3 DNA sequence: TGTGCCAGCAGCTTAACATTATCACCCCCAAGCGAGCAGTACTTC. This sequence joins TRBV7-3 and TRBJ2-7; D gene unclear. V was cut by 0 bases and J by 6 bases, with 15 bases left in between. Germline lookup yields CDR1 SGHTA and CDR2 FQGTGA. The length of the CDR3 is 15 residues.

The chain has TRBV20-1 and TRBJ2-3; 8 nucleotides align to TRBD2. CDR1 and CDR2 from the germline V gene are DFQATT and SNEGSKA (reference sequence). Unmatched junction bases numbered 8, after V lost 3 bases and J lost 0 bases. CDR3 size: 16 residues. CDR3 DNA sequence: TGCAGTGCTAGCGCCCTGACTAGCGCGAGCACAGATACGCAGTATTTT. It codes for CSASALTSASTDTQYF.

There are a few counts of this clonotype. This chain uses TRBV29-1 with TRBJ2-5; 12 nucleotides align to TRBD2. V gave up 2 bases and J gave up 6 bases; unmatched junction bases: 13. This CDR3 contains 17 residues. Germline CDR1 and CDR2: SQVTM and ANQGSEA. CDR3 sequence reads: CSVEKLAGGTPWQTQYF. The DNA of the CDR3 is TGCAGCGTTGAAAAACTAGCGGGGGGCACACCGTGGCAGACCCAGTACTTC. Full variable domain (missing parts from reference TRBV29-1 and TRBJ2-5): SAVISQKPSRDICQRGTSLTIQCQVDSQVTMMFWYRQQPGQSLTLIATANQGSEATYESGFVIDKFPISRPNLTFSTLTVSNMSPEDSSIYLCSVEKLAGGTPWQTQYFGPGTRLLVL.

This clonotype was seen a handful of times. The chain joins TRBV15 to TRBJ1-2; no clear D. The ends were cut back, 5 bases at V and 2 bases at J, with 9 bases in the middle. The CDR3 is 13 amino acids. The germline CDR1 and CDR2 sequences are LNHNV and YYDKDF (reference sequence). The CDR3 DNA sequence: TGTGCCACCAGCGGTAGAGGGAACTATGGCTACACCTTC. It specifies CATSGRGNYGYTF.

This chain uses TRBV6-2 or TRBV6-3 with TRBJ1-1; D call uncertain. Germline V gene sequence: CDR1 MNHEY, CDR2 SVGEGT. V was shortened by 2 bases and J by 5 bases, with 12 bases between the two germline ends. CDR3 length equals 14 residues. The CDR3 loop reads CASSYRAGWTEAFF. The DNA for the CDR3 is TGTGCCAGCAGTTACCGGGCGGGCTGGACTGAAGCTTTCTTT.

This clonotype was counted ten times or more. The V and J genes are TRBV5-1 and TRBJ2-1, with D unresolved. Between the trimmed V and J ends, which lost 0 bases and 4 bases, there was a span of 11 bases. The CDR3 has 15 residues. Germline V gene data show CDR1 as SGHRS and CDR2 as YFSETQ. This CDR3 reads CASSLEGIGYNEQFF. The CDR3, as DNA: TGCGCCAGCAGCTTGGAGGGAATTGGGTACAATGAGCAGTTCTTC.

This clonotype was picked up a small number of times. The V call is TRBV20-1, the J call TRBJ2-3, with 7 positions matching TRBD1. The CDR3 consists of 15 residues. The V segment lost 1 base and the J segment 3 bases; nucleotides outside the gene matches: 7. Germline lookup yields CDR1 DFQATT and CDR2 SNEGSKA (reference sequence). The CDR3 region is CSARAPGQSTDTQYF. The CDR3 coding sequence is TGCAGTGCTAGAGCCCCGGGACAGTCAACAGATACGCAGTATTTT.

This clonotype has only a few counts. J is TRBJ2-5 and V is TRBV6-5; D gene ambiguous. Deletions cut 4 bases from V and 5 bases from J, with 14 bases between. Germline assignment: CDR1 MNHEY and CDR2 SVGAGI. This CDR3 has 14 residues. The CDR3 loop reads CASSFLGPSETQYF. DNA for the CDR3: TGTGCCAGCAGTTTTCTCGGCCCCTCGGAGACCCAGTACTTC.

There are many counts of this clonotype. This chain's CDR3 is CASSFTGGGSTDTQYF. Here the CDR3 DNA reads TGTGCCAGCAGCTTTACTGGCGGGGGTTCCACAGATACGCAGTATTTT. The rearrangement links TRBV11-2 to TRBJ2-3, with 7 bases aligning to TRBD2. The germline CDR1 and CDR2 sequences are SGHAT and FQNNGV. The CDR3 has 16 amino acids. Trimming at V came to 3 bases and at J to 2 bases, leaving 8 bases not matched to a gene.

This clonotype has only a few counts. The chain recombines TRBV18 with TRBJ2-7; a possible D gene is TRBD2 (7 bases). The CDR3 is 14 residues long. CDR1 is KGHSH, CDR2 LQKENI, per germline. The V and J ends lost 3 bases and 2 bases respectively, with 11 bases between them. The CDR3 coding sequence is TGTGCCAGCTCACCGGGGGGGGGCCCCTACGAGCAGTACGTC. This gives the protein CASSPGGGPYEQYV.

Notes on this clonotype: A read error is possible here, since a much larger clone lies one base away. The chain recombines TRBV12-3 or TRBV12-4 with TRBJ2-7, with D unclear. The length of the CDR3 is 14 residues. The CDR3 spells CSSSFGTETYEQYF. In nucleotides, the CDR3 is TGTTCCAGCAGTTTTGGTACAGAGACCTACGAGCAGTACTTC.

This clonotype was detected a few times. The rearrangement uses TRBV20-1 and TRBJ2-3, with 8 bases aligning to TRBD2. There are 13 residues in the CDR3. The J segment lost 6 bases and the V segment lost 4 bases, leaving 6 bases of the junction unmatched. The germline V gene encodes CDR1 DFQATT and CDR2 SNEGSKA (reference sequence). DNA of the CDR3: TGCAGTGCTAACGGACTAGCAGCTGATACGCAGTATTTT. Translation: CSANGLAADTQYF.

J is TRBJ1-2 and V is TRBV20-1; D gene uncertain. Germline values: CDR1 DFQATT, CDR2 SNEGSKA (reference sequence). The V end lost 7 bases, the J end lost 2 bases, and 17 bases lay between the germline ends. CDR3 length: 14 amino acids. The CDR3 region is CSGSDGSRNYGYTF. CDR3 DNA sequence: TGCAGTGGCTCAGACGGAAGTAGAAACTATGGCTACACCTTC.

This clonotype was seen at least ten times. This chain uses TRBV20-1 with TRBJ2-3; a weak D match, TRBD2 (6 bases). Trimming cost V 0 bases and J 4 bases, with 17 bases left between them. The CDR3 totals 16 residues. Per germline, CDR1 DFQATT and CDR2 SNEGSKA (reference sequence). The CDR3 bases are TGCAGTGCTAGAGATCCGACTAGTTATATCCCAGATACGCAGTATTTT. It translates to CSARDPTSYIPDTQYF.

This clonotype was seen at least ten times. The chain employs TRBV7-2 and TRBJ2-7; D is undetermined. The CDR3 consists of 14 residues. Deletions cut 4 bases from V and 0 bases from J, with 10 bases between. Per germline, CDR1 SGHTA and CDR2 FQGNSA. The CDR3 protein is CASSSDETSYEQYF. CDR3 nucleotide sequence: TGTGCCAGCAGCTCGGACGAAACCTCCTACGAGCAGTACTTC.

Only a few counts were recorded for this clonotype. The V call is TRBV6-1, the J call TRBJ1-1; 7 bases fit TRBD1. V shed 4 bases, J shed 1 base, and the junction held 3 bases outside the gene matches. Germline V lookup: CDR1 MNHNS, CDR2 SASEGT. The CDR3 is made up of 14 amino acids. CDR3: CASSGGQTNTEAFF. The CDR3 coding sequence is TGTGCCAGCAGTGGGGGACAGACGAACACTGAAGCTTTCTTT.

This clonotype came up many times. The gene calls are TRBV7-2 and TRBJ2-5; D uncertain. Trimming took off 5 bases at V and 2 bases at J, with 3 bases between the two ends. Germline CDR1 reads SGHTA; CDR2 reads FQGNSA. The CDR3 spans 11 residues. The CDR3 DNA reads TGTGCCAGCAGCGAACAAGAGACCCAGTACTTC. This translates into CASSEQETQYF.

This clonotype was seen a few times. CDR3 sequence reads: CASASPSDTQYF. The DNA of the CDR3 is TGTGCCAGCGCCTCCCCTAGCGATACGCAGTATTTT. The chain has TRBV9 and TRBJ2-3; possible D gene TRBD2, 5 bases. The CDR3 runs 12 residues. Trimming left V 7 bases short and J 6 bases short, with 12 bases between. Germline V gene data show CDR1 as SGDLS and CDR2 as YYNGEE.

This clonotype was detected only a few times. The chain employs TRBV25-1 and TRBJ2-3, with a weak D call TRBD1 (6 bases). V was shortened by 4 bases and J by 3 bases, with 23 bases between the two germline ends. Germline-derived CDR1 and CDR2 are MGHDK and SYGVNS. The CDR3 length is 18 residues. The chain's CDR3 is CASSGGLGQTFRTDTQYF. The CDR3 DNA reads TGTGCCAGCAGTGGGGGCCTCGGACAGACCTTTAGGACAGATACGCAGTATTTT.

This clonotype was seen only once. The chain carries TRBV12-3 or TRBV12-4 and TRBJ1-2; 7 bases fit TRBD1. V gave up 3 bases and J gave up 2 bases; unmatched junction bases: 3. The CDR3 has 14 residues. The CDR3: CASSLTGWNYGYTF. The CDR3 coding sequence is TGTGCCAGCAGTTTGACAGGGTGGAACTATGGCTACACCTTC.

This clonotype turned up a few times. This sequence joins TRBV5-8 and TRBJ1-5; 9 bases line up with TRBD1. Germline V lookup: CDR1 SGHTS, CDR2 YDEGEE. The CDR3 is 13 amino acids. Trimming cost V 5 bases and J 12 bases; bases outside gene matches: 9. This chain's CDR3 is CASSQQQGAIQHF. The CDR3 DNA reads as TGTGCCAGCAGTCAACAACAGGGGGCGATCCAGCATTTT.

This clonotype was seen a few times. This rearrangement joins TRBV12-3 or TRBV12-4 to TRBJ2-1, with D possibly being TRBD1 or TRBD2 (5 bases each). The CDR3 is 14 residues long. V was shortened by 2 bases and J by 10 bases, with 15 bases between the two germline ends. In DNA form, the CDR3 reads TGTGCCAGCAGTTTATCGGGACCCTTGAAGGAGCAGTTCTTC. As protein: CASSLSGPLKEQFF.

The gene calls are TRBV9 and TRBJ2-3, with D perhaps matching TRBD1 (6 bases). Germline values: CDR1 SGDLS, CDR2 YYNGEE. V was clipped by 0 bases and J by 3 bases, with 11 bases between them. The CDR3 is 15 amino acids. The CDR3 DNA reads TGTGCCAGCAGCGTAGGAAGCAGGGGTACAGATACGCAGTATTTT. It codes for CASSVGSRGTDTQYF.

This clonotype has just a few counts. The chain recombines TRBV7-6 with TRBJ2-3, with 8 positions matching TRBD2. The CDR3 covers 16 residues. Trimming took 6 bases from V and 5 from J; bases not matched to a gene: 13. Germline loops: CDR1 SGHVS, CDR2 FNYEAQ. The CDR3 region is CASSPIRGGEGDTQYF. The CDR3 bases are TGTGCCAGCAGTCCGATCCGGGGGGGCGAGGGAGATACGCAGTATTTT.

The rearrangement links TRBV5-4 to TRBJ1-1, with D maybe TRBD1 (6 bases). Trimming cost V 4 bases and J 4 bases, with 17 bases left between them. The germline V gene has CDR1 SGHNT and CDR2 YYREEE (reference sequence). This CDR3 spans 15 amino acids. CDR3 DNA sequence: TGTGCCAGCAGCGGCAGCAGGGGCGATGGCACTGAAGCTTTCTTT. Translating gives CASSGSRGDGTEAFF.

This clonotype has more than one count but fewer than ten. CDR3 DNA: TGTGCCAGCAGCGCCCCGGGGCTGAACACTGAAGCTTTCTTT. Translation gives CASSAPGLNTEAFF. The gene calls are TRBV7-2 and TRBJ1-1, with D maybe TRBD1 (5 bases). V was pared by 5 bases and J by 0 bases, with 10 bases between. In germline, CDR1 is SGHTA, CDR2 FQGNSA. The CDR3 contains 14 residues.

V and J are TRBV18 and TRBJ2-6, with TRBD1 as a possible D gene (6 bases). Germline CDR1 KGHSH, CDR2 LQKENI. Trimming removed 6 bases from V and 0 bases from J, with 12 bases in between. This CDR3 contains 16 residues. The CDR3 region is CASSRDISSGANVLTF. CDR3 coding DNA: TGTGCCAGCTCGAGGGACATCAGCTCTGGGGCCAACGTCCTGACTTTC.

This clonotype was counted many times. CDR3 in DNA: TGTGCCAGCAAAGCGGGGGGAGGCAACAATGAGCAGTTCTTC. Its translation is CASKAGGGNNEQFF. The V call is TRBV3-1, the J call TRBJ2-1; 9 bases align to TRBD2. The CDR3 contains 14 residues. Germline V lookup: CDR1 LGHDT, CDR2 YNNKEL (reference sequence). V lost 7 bases to trimming and J lost 5 bases; unmatched junction nucleotides: 6.

This clonotype came up once. This sequence joins TRBV12-3 or TRBV12-4 and TRBJ1-6, with 9 nucleotides matching TRBD1. J gave up 14 bases and V 4 bases, and 3 bases lay outside the gene matches. The CDR3 is 12 residues long. The CDR3 nucleotides are TGTGCCAGCAGTTCAGACAGGGGGGCCCTCCACTTT. Translation gives CASSSDRGALHF.

The V gene is TRBV28, the J gene TRBJ2-4; 8 nucleotides align to TRBD1. CDR1 is MDHEN and CDR2 is SYDVKM in the germline V gene. The CDR3 runs to 13 residues. The V segment lost 3 bases and the J segment 8 bases; nucleotides outside the gene matches: 3. CDR3 loop: CASSLTGEDIQYF. As DNA, the CDR3 is TGTGCCAGCAGTTTGACAGGGGAGGACATTCAGTACTTC.

This clonotype showed up just a few times. The V and J genes are TRBV20-1 and TRBJ2-7; 12 nucleotides agree with TRBD2. The CDR3 is made up of 16 amino acids. From germline, CDR1 is DFQATT and CDR2 SNEGSKA (reference sequence). The V gene end was trimmed by 0 bases and the J gene end by 3 bases; junction bases not matched to a gene: 6. In DNA form, the CDR3 reads TGCAGTGCTAGAGATCCACTAGCGGGGGGATTCTACGAGCAGTACTTC. Translated, it gives CSARDPLAGGFYEQYF.